These 28 T cell receptor beta chains were sequenced from one sample in a study of sequential checkpoint blockade in melanoma. The treatment: randomized to nivolumab then ipilimumab (arm A) or the reverse (arm B). TCRdb's copy holds only in-frame clones and misses some; the assay was immunoSEQ multiplex PCR. Altogether roughly 4,700 clones are present, roughly a third being singletons, with the ten largest covering 12%. The source was tumor tissue (inferred from file names), collected from a patient given nivolumab and ipilimumab in sequence. All receptors derive from a human donor with melanoma.

This clone showed up just a few times. The chain recombines TRBV19 with TRBJ2-2; 7 positions agree with TRBD1. This CDR3 is 13 amino acids long. The V segment lost 10 bases and the J segment 6 bases; nucleotides outside the gene matches: 8. CDR1 is LNHDA and CDR2 is SQIVND in the germline V gene (reference sequence). CDR3 coding DNA: TGTGCCATATTGACAGGGCAGTCCGGGGAGCTGTTTTTT. Residues: CAILTGQSGELFF.

This clone was seen a few times. This chain uses TRBV2 with TRBJ1-3; TRBD1 matches 7 bases. The germline gives CDR1 SNHLY, CDR2 FYNNEI. This CDR3 comprises 15 residues. The ends lost 2 bases at V and 2 bases at J; junction bases unmatched: 3. Here the CDR3 reads CASSEQGGAGNTIYF. CDR3 coding DNA: TGTGCCAGCAGTGAACAGGGGGGGGCTGGAAACACCATATATTTT.

The chain joins TRBV19 to TRBJ2-7; D ambiguous. This CDR3 contains 14 residues. Between the trimmed V and J ends, which lost 4 bases and 1 base, there was a span of 11 bases. Germline values: CDR1 LNHDA, CDR2 SQIVND (reference sequence). The CDR3 DNA follows: TGTGCCAGTAGTAGCAGAGCTAAGTCCTACGAGCAGTACTTC. It translates to CASSSRAKSYEQYF. Variable domain in full (rest from reference TRBV19 and TRBJ2-7): DGGITQSPKYLFRKEGQNVTLSCEQNLNHDAMYWYRQDPGQGLRLIYYSQIVNDFQKGDIAEGYSVSREKKESFPLTVTSAQKNPTAFYLCASSSRAKSYEQYFGPGTRLTVT.

This chain connects TRBV2 to TRBJ1-1; TRBD1 matches at 7 bases. CDR1 is SNHLY and CDR2 is FYNNEI in the germline V gene. CDR3 length equals 16 residues. Germline trimming cut 6 bases from V and 4 bases from J; bases unmatched to any gene: 14. CDR3 coding DNA: TGTGCCAGCAGCGGTCCCCTCAGGGGGAGGGTCACTGAAGCTTTCTTT. It yields the protein CASSGPLRGRVTEAFF. Together with reference TRBV2 and TRBJ1-1, the CDR3 gives the full variable domain: EPEVTQTPSHQVTQMGQEVILRCVPISNHLYFYWYRQILGQKVEFLVSFYNNEISEKSEIFDDQFSVERPDGSNFTLKIRSTKLEDSAMYFCASSGPLRGRVTEAFFGQGTRLTVV.

This clone is judged medium-sized. The chain is built from TRBV11-3 and TRBJ2-3; TRBD1 matches 7 bases. J gave up 2 bases and V 3 bases, and 11 bases lay outside the gene matches. From germline, CDR1 is SGHNT and CDR2 YENEEA. The CDR3 spans 17 residues. In DNA form, the CDR3 reads TGTGCCAGCAGCTTGGAGGCAGGGGGAAAAATCACAGATACGCAGTATTTT. This gives the protein CASSLEAGGKITDTQYF. The variable domain in full, with the rest retrieved from reference TRBV11-3 and TRBJ2-3, is EAGVVQSPRYKIIEKKQPVAFWCNPISGHNTLYWYLQNLGQGPELLIRYENEEAVDDSQLPKDRFSAERLKGVDSTLKIQPAELGDSAVYLCASSLEAGGKITDTQYFGPGTRLTVL.

This clone came up a few times. The CDR3 sequence: CASSEGPSNYYEQYF. As DNA, the CDR3 is TGCGCCAGCAGTGAAGGGCCCTCCAACTACTACGAGCAGTACTTC. The chain carries TRBV10-2 and TRBJ2-7; D is ambiguous. This CDR3 is 15 amino acids long. V was clipped by 3 bases and J by 3 bases, with 15 bases between them. CDR1 and CDR2 from the germline V gene are WSHSY and SAAADI.

DNA for the CDR3: TGTGCCAGCAGCCCAGACGGACAGACGGATCCCCTCCACTTT. Its translation: CASSPDGQTDPLHF. V is TRBV11-3 and J is TRBJ1-6; TRBD1 might be the D (6 bases). The CDR3 totals 14 residues. CDR1 SGHNT and CDR2 YENEEA come from the germline V gene. The V gene lost 5 bases and the J gene lost 13 bases, with 18 bases spanning the gap.

This clone is deemed medium-sized. V is TRBV9 and J is TRBJ2-5, with 8 nucleotides matching TRBD1. Germline V gene sequence: CDR1 SGDLS, CDR2 YYNGEE. The CDR3 extends over 14 amino acids. After removal of 2 bases from V and 3 bases from J, the junction contained 3 bases not matched to a gene. The CDR3: CASSVTGVKETQYF. CDR3 coding DNA: TGTGCCAGCAGCGTGACAGGGGTTAAAGAGACCCAGTACTTC.

The rearrangement joins TRBV11-3 to TRBJ2-3; a possible D gene is TRBD2 (6 bases). The CDR3 contains 16 residues. V was pared by 4 bases and J by 2 bases, with 16 bases between. Germline V lookup: CDR1 SGHNT, CDR2 YENEEA. The CDR3 spells CASSSGGAVYTDTQYF. In DNA form, the CDR3 reads TGTGCCAGCAGCTCCGGCGGGGCGGTGTACACAGATACGCAGTATTTT. Full variable domain (remainder filled in from reference TRBV11-3 and TRBJ2-3): EAGVVQSPRYKIIEKKQPVAFWCNPISGHNTLYWYLQNLGQGPELLIRYENEEAVDDSQLPKDRFSAERLKGVDSTLKIQPAELGDSAVYLCASSSGGAVYTDTQYFGPGTRLTVL.

In its sample, this clone ranks as medium-sized (0.01 to 0.1%). The gene calls are TRBV11-3 and TRBJ2-2, with 7 bases lining up with TRBD2. The CDR3 runs 15 residues. J gave up 7 bases and V 4 bases, and 9 bases lay outside the gene matches. CDR1 and CDR2 (germline): SGHNT, YENEEA. For the CDR3, the DNA is TGTGCCAGCAGCTGGGGAAGCGGGGATAACGGGGAGCTGTTTTTT. Encoded protein: CASSWGSGDNGELFF.

The chain links TRBV5-1 to TRBJ1-1; TRBD1 agrees at 8 bases. J was trimmed by 6 bases and V by 4 bases; bases with no gene match: 8. The CDR3 has 14 residues. Germline V gene data show CDR1 as SGHRS and CDR2 as YFSETQ. Here the CDR3 reads CASSLTGGAAEAFF. The CDR3 region has the DNA TGCGCCAGCAGCCTAACAGGGGGGGCGGCTGAAGCTTTCTTT.

This rearrangement joins TRBV7-1 to TRBJ1-5; D gene ambiguous. TRBV7-1 is marked as an open reading frame, function uncertain. The V and J ends lost 5 bases and 4 bases respectively, with 15 bases between them. The CDR3 contains 15 residues. DNA for the CDR3: TGTGCCAGCAGCGTAAACGATGGTTTGAATCAGCCCCAGCATTTT. This translates into CASSVNDGLNQPQHF.

This sequence joins TRBV23-1 and TRBJ1-1, with no clear D. TRBV23-1 carries the ORF label, with uncertain function. The CDR3 sequence is 13 residues long. V lost 6 bases and J lost 2, with 10 bases in between. CDR3 protein: CASSQDPNTEAFF. Here the CDR3 DNA reads TGCGCCAGCAGCCAGGACCCTAACACTGAAGCTTTCTTT.

The genes are TRBV6-8 and TRBJ2-7; 10 bases map to TRBD1. The CDR3 covers 18 residues. The germline CDR1 and CDR2 sequences are MNHGY and SAAAGT. V lost 5 bases, J lost 5 bases, and 18 bases stayed unmatched. The CDR3 bases are TGTGCCAGCAGTGTATATAGGGCCGGGACAGGGGTCGGGAACGAGCAGTACTTC. Protein sequence: CASSVYRAGTGVGNEQYF.

This clone turned up a few times. The chain recombines TRBV9 with TRBJ1-3; D uncertain. The CDR3 extends over 15 amino acids. Germline CDR1 is SGDLS and CDR2 is YYNGEE. Trimming cost V 0 bases and J 0 bases, with 7 bases left between them. CDR3 in amino acids: CASSVGDSSGNTIYF. The CDR3 DNA reads as TGTGCCAGCAGCGTAGGGGATTCCTCTGGAAACACCATATATTTT.

V gene TRBV30 combines with J gene TRBJ2-1; weak D call: TRBD2 (6 bases). This CDR3 has 11 residues. Trimming took 5 bases from V and 9 from J, leaving 11 bases between them. CDR1 and CDR2 (germline): GTSNPN, SVGIG (reference sequence). The CDR3 protein is CAWGGLTEQFF. In DNA, the CDR3 is TGTGCCTGGGGGGGACTTACTGAGCAGTTCTTC.

This clone showed up just once. This chain uses TRBV25-1 with TRBJ1-2; 7 bases fit TRBD1. V lost 11 bases to trimming and J lost 4 bases; unmatched junction nucleotides: 13. CDR3 length: 14 residues. The germline gives CDR1 MGHDK, CDR2 SYGVNS. CDR3 sequence: CASSPGQNFYGYTF. The CDR3 region has the DNA TGTGCCTCAAGTCCGGGACAGAATTTCTATGGCTACACCTTC.

In this sample, this clone is medium-sized (0.01 to 0.1%). This chain connects TRBV29-1 to TRBJ1-1; D is possibly TRBD1 (5 bases). There are 14 residues in the CDR3. Germline V gives CDR1 SQVTM, CDR2 ANQGSEA. Trimming took 0 bases from V and 9 from J, leaving 17 bases between them. The CDR3 loop reads CSVEDWGHSLKAFF. CDR3 in DNA: TGCAGCGTTGAAGACTGGGGCCACTCACTGAAAGCTTTCTTT.

This clone turned up a few times. The V gene is TRBV11-3, the J gene TRBJ1-3; D possibly corresponds to TRBD1 (6 bases). The germline gives CDR1 SGHNT, CDR2 YENEEA. This CDR3 spans 15 amino acids. V was trimmed by 0 bases and J by 7 bases, leaving 13 bases between them. The CDR3 DNA follows: TGTGCCAGCAGCTTAGAGGGATACAGGGAGAACACCATATATTTT. Its translation: CASSLEGYRENTIYF.

This clone was seen a few times. This chain connects TRBV9 to TRBJ2-2; the match to TRBD1 covers 7 bases. The CDR3 sequence is 21 residues long. Germline V gene data show CDR1 as SGDLS and CDR2 as YYNGEE. J was trimmed by 2 bases and V by 5 bases; bases with no gene match: 24. DNA of the CDR3: TGTGCCAGCAGGGGGAGAGCCTACCTCTCTCGGACAGGACCAAACACCGGGGAGCTGTTTTTT. Translated: CASRGRAYLSRTGPNTGELFF.

This clone was detected only a few times. The chain links TRBV6-8 to TRBJ1-3; 7 bases are shared with TRBD1. Germline CDR1 reads MNHGY; CDR2 reads SAAAGT. This CDR3 comprises 19 residues. After removal of 2 bases from V and 0 bases from J, the junction contained 13 bases not matched to a gene. CDR3 in DNA: TGTGCCAGCAGTTACGCGATCGGGGCAGGGGGGTACTCTGGAAACACCATATATTTT. Translation: CASSYAIGAGGYSGNTIYF.

This clone is medium-sized in the sample. The rearrangement links TRBV15 to TRBJ1-1, with D possibly being TRBD1 (5 bases). The germline V and J ends were trimmed by 4 bases and 2 bases, with 11 bases remaining between them. The CDR3 spans 14 residues. CDR1 LNHNV and CDR2 YYDKDF come from the germline V gene (reference sequence). CDR3 region: CATSNPGANTEAFF. For the CDR3, the DNA is TGTGCCACCAGCAACCCCGGGGCCAACACTGAAGCTTTCTTT.

The genes are TRBV11-3 and TRBJ1-1; 7 bases are shared with TRBD1. CDR3 length: 15 amino acids. The germline gives CDR1 SGHNT, CDR2 YENEEA. Germline trimming cut 5 bases from V and 1 base from J; bases unmatched to any gene: 7. In DNA, the CDR3 is TGTGCCAGCAGCCCGAGGGACAGTCGGAACACTGAAGCTTTCTTT. Translating it yields CASSPRDSRNTEAFF.

The chain couples TRBV2 to TRBJ2-3; D is possibly TRBD2 (6 bases). CDR1 is SNHLY, CDR2 FYNNEI, per germline. The CDR3 covers 14 residues. Trimming removed 5 bases at V and 0 bases at J, with 9 bases between. CDR3 in amino acids: CASSPGRSTDTQYF. The CDR3 DNA follows: TGTGCCAGCAGTCCAGGGAGGAGCACAGATACGCAGTATTTT.

V usage is TRBV30 and J usage is TRBJ2-3, with D perhaps TRBD1 (5 bases). CDR1 and CDR2 from the germline V gene are GTSNPN and SVGIG (reference sequence). V lost 2 bases and J 4 bases, leaving 13 bases between the germline ends. The CDR3 covers 14 residues. The CDR3 nucleotides read TGTGCCTGGAGTCCTGGTGGGGCGTCAGATACGCAGTATTTT. Its translation: CAWSPGGASDTQYF.

The chain joins TRBV18 to TRBJ1-1; D might be TRBD1 (6 bases). V dropped 3 bases and J dropped 0 bases, with 11 bases sitting between them. This CDR3 region has 15 residues. CDR1 and CDR2 from the germline V gene are KGHSH and LQKENI. The DNA of the CDR3 is TGTGCCAGCTCACCCACGACAGGTCTGAACACTGAAGCTTTCTTT. Translated, it gives CASSPTTGLNTEAFF.

The genes are TRBV6-8 and TRBJ2-5; D unresolved. Per germline, CDR1 MNHGY and CDR2 SAAAGT. The CDR3 has 15 amino acids. The germline V and J ends were trimmed by 4 bases and 5 bases, with 17 bases remaining between them. The DNA of the CDR3 is TGTGCCAGCAGTTTCGGCAGCCGTTCAGGCGAGACCCAGTACTTC. Translating gives CASSFGSRSGETQYF.

This clone was seen a handful of times. The chain carries TRBV6-7 and TRBJ2-2, with no clear D. TRBV6-7 is noted as an ORF with a role that remains uncertain. Trimming cost V 1 base and J 4 bases, with 10 bases left between them. This CDR3 spans 15 amino acids. The CDR3 loop is CASSYLQTGTGELFF. The CDR3 DNA sequence: TGTGCCAGCAGTTACTTGCAGACGGGCACCGGGGAGCTGTTTTTT.